This T cell receptor (beta chain) is drawn from a study of blood T cell repertoires in COVID-19. Study-wide context: Two negative PCRs, clearance, or symptom resolution were required of recovered Cohort 3 donors.

TCRdb keeps only in-frame clones here, not all; method: immunoSEQ multiplex PCR. The data hold some 180,000 clones, with more than 85% observed a single time. Those who participated ranged in age from roughly 18 to 90 years and resided in 20 to 30 US areas. Participant reports of clinical history set cohort assignment. The source material was PBMCs or T cells enriched from blood (not recorded which). The clonotype comes from a middle-aged woman in a cohort exposed to, infected with or recovered from COVID-19 (not recorded which).

CDR3 DNA: TGTGCCAGCAGTCCACAGGGACAGACCAATCAGCCCCAGCATTTT. This sequence encodes CASSPQGQTNQPQHF. The rearrangement uses TRBV6-2 or TRBV6-3 and TRBJ1-5, with 7 nucleotides matching TRBD1. From germline, CDR1 is MNHEY and CDR2 SVGEGT. The CDR3 runs to 15 residues. Trimming took 5 bases from V and 3 from J; bases not matched to a gene: 7.